The next 12 T cell receptor beta chains were all read from a single sample in a study of shared clonotypes between healthy human individuals. The method was immunoSEQ multiplex PCR; TCRdb's version includes in-frame clones alone and lacks a portion of them. The table records about 1.5 million clones, 98% of them present only once. Material: naive CD4+ T cells sorted from blood. The subset: CD45RA+ positively selected. The receptors derive from a man in his thirties or forties in good health.

For this clone: Other DNA sequences from this sample encode an identical CDR3 as well. The V and J genes are TRBV9 and TRBJ2-3; unclear D gene. Germline assignment: CDR1 SGDLS and CDR2 YYNGEE. The CDR3 extends over 14 amino acids. V was clipped by 1 base and J by 0 bases, with 6 bases between them. The CDR3 loop reads CASSVSASTDTQYF. In nucleotides, the CDR3 is TGTGCCAGCAGCGTATCTGCTAGCACAGATACGCAGTATTTT.

As concerns this clone: Different DNA sequences within this sample yield the same CDR3. The V call is TRBV30, the J call TRBJ2-3; weak D call: TRBD2 (6 bases). Germline V gene data show CDR1 as GTSNPN and CDR2 as SVGIG (reference sequence). With 2 bases removed from V and 6 bases from J, the gap between germline ends came to 6 bases. CDR3 length: 11 residues. The CDR3 sequence: CAWSRGDTQYF. DNA of the CDR3: TGTGCCTGGAGTCGGGGGGATACGCAGTATTTT.

V is TRBV9 and J is TRBJ2-1; D possibly corresponds to TRBD2 (5 bases). The CDR3 has 14 residues. The germline V and J ends were trimmed by 3 bases and 2 bases, with 9 bases remaining between them. The V gene's germline CDR1 is SGDLS and CDR2 YYNGEE. The CDR3 protein is CASSASGTYNEQFF. In DNA, the CDR3 is TGTGCCAGCAGCGCGAGCGGAACCTACAATGAGCAGTTCTTC.

Points on this clone: The same CDR3 also results from other DNA sequences found in this sample. The rearrangement links TRBV18 to TRBJ1-5; weak D call: TRBD1 (5 bases). CDR3 length equals 12 residues. Germline V lookup: CDR1 KGHSH, CDR2 LQKENI. V lost 2 bases, J lost 6 bases, and 5 bases lay in between. CDR3 region: CASSPGGQPQHF. In DNA, the CDR3 is TGTGCCAGCTCACCAGGGGGTCAGCCCCAGCATTTT.

V usage is TRBV9 and J usage is TRBJ2-2, with D perhaps TRBD1 or TRBD2 (5 bases each). V lost 0 bases and J 6 bases, leaving 9 bases between the germline ends. This CDR3 comprises 14 residues. CDR1 and CDR2 from the germline V gene are SGDLS and YYNGEE. The CDR3 loop reads CASSVEWGSGELFF. CDR3 bases: TGTGCCAGCAGCGTAGAATGGGGGTCCGGGGAGCTGTTTTTT.

The rearrangement joins TRBV5-1 to TRBJ2-2, with 11 positions matching TRBD2. Germline CDR1 SGHRS, CDR2 YFSETQ. This CDR3 contains 16 residues. The J segment lost 8 bases and the V segment lost 4 bases, leaving 10 bases of the junction unmatched. The CDR3 coding sequence is TGCGCCAGCAGCGGTATCGAAACTAGCGGGAGTGGGGAGCTGTTTTTT. Amino acids: CASSGIETSGSGELFF.

This rearrangement joins TRBV10-3 to TRBJ1-2; 10 positions match TRBD1. This CDR3 spans 15 amino acids. CDR1 and CDR2 from the germline V gene are ENHRY and SYGVKD. Trimming removed 5 bases from V and 2 bases from J; junction bases left unmatched: 5. DNA for the CDR3: TGTGCCATCAGTCAGGGACAGGGGTTAAACTATGGCTACACCTTC. It translates to CAISQGQGLNYGYTF.

This sequence joins TRBV19 and TRBJ2-3; perhaps TRBD1 as D (6 bases). V gave up 4 bases and J gave up 0 bases, with 14 bases separating them. This CDR3 has 16 amino acids. Per the germline V gene, CDR1 is LNHDA and CDR2 is SQIVND (reference sequence). CDR3 loop: CASSTGTPQSTDTQYF. The CDR3 DNA reads TGTGCCAGTAGTACTGGGACACCCCAGAGCACAGATACGCAGTATTTT.

This rearrangement joins TRBV25-1 to TRBJ2-7; TRBD2 agrees at 14 bases. This CDR3 region has 17 residues. Unmatched junction bases numbered 11, after V lost 8 bases and J lost 2 bases. CDR1 MGHDK and CDR2 SYGVNS come from the germline V gene. The CDR3 here is CASPKGLAGGIPYEQYF. The CDR3 DNA reads as TGTGCCAGCCCAAAAGGACTAGCGGGAGGAATCCCCTACGAGCAGTACTTC.

This clone was seen only once. The chain joins TRBV7-9 to TRBJ2-7; D ambiguous. Trimming cost V 4 bases and J 0 bases, with 10 bases left between them. The germline V gene has CDR1 SEHNR and CDR2 FQNEAQ (reference sequence). The CDR3 contains 14 residues. CDR3 nucleotide sequence: TGTGCCAGCAGCTCCCGGGCCAGCTCCTACGAGCAGTACTTC. Amino acids: CASSSRASSYEQYF. Full variable domain (rest looked up from reference TRBV7-9 and TRBJ2-7): DTGVSQNPRHKITKRGQNVTFRCDPISEHNRLYWYRQTLGQGPEFLTYFQNEAQLEKSRLLSDRFSAERPKGSFSTLEIQRTEQGDSAMYLCASSSRASSYEQYFGPGTRLTVT.

The V and J genes are TRBV28 and TRBJ1-1; possible D gene TRBD1, 6 bases. The CDR3 has 17 amino acids. Germline V gene sequence: CDR1 MDHEN, CDR2 SYDVKM. The germline V and J ends were trimmed by 7 bases and 1 base, with 22 bases remaining between them. CDR3 loop: CASTVLDRIGENTEAFF. The CDR3 nucleotides read TGTGCCAGCACTGTTTTGGACAGAATCGGGGAGAACACTGAAGCTTTCTTT.

The rearrangement joins TRBV28 to TRBJ2-7; the D gene could be TRBD1 or TRBD2 (5 bases each). CDR3 size: 11 residues. The germline V gene has CDR1 MDHEN and CDR2 SYDVKM. Between the trimmed V and J ends, which lost 6 bases and 2 bases, there was a span of 5 bases. CDR3 DNA: TGTGCCAGCAGGGGGGCCTACGAGCAGTACTTC. Protein product: CASRGAYEQYF.